This record looks at one T cell receptor (beta chain) sequence and its context. This sample was included in a study of siplizumab effects on memory and regulatory T cells. Some clones are missing from TCRdb's copy, which holds only in-frame ones; the method was immunoSEQ multiplex PCR. Of 80,000 to 95,000 clones listed, approximately 95% are singletons. With 3 bases removed from V and 5 bases from J, the gap between germline ends came to 15 bases. The CDR3 consists of 15 residues. Germline assignment: CDR1 SEHNR and CDR2 FQNEAQ (reference sequence). The chain couples TRBV7-9 to TRBJ2-3; TRBD2 might be the D (7 bases). Sequencing was done on a sample of CD8+ T cells sorted from blood. This TCR derives from a human donor in good health. The CDR3 DNA reads TGTGCCAGCAGCTTTAGGGGGGCGGGAGAAGATACGCAGTATTTT. It yields the protein CASSFRGAGEDTQYF.